The 9 T cell receptor beta chains below come from one sample, sequenced in a study of shared clonotypes between healthy human individuals. Assay: immunoSEQ multiplex PCR; the TCRdb copy retains only in-frame clones and omits some. In the table there are some 2.3 million clones, 90% to 95% of which are singletons. Source material: naive CD4+ T cells from PBMCs. Subset given: CD45RA+ positively selected. These receptors were taken from a young man in good health. Some clones in this sample may be carry-over from other donors' samples.

The rearrangement links TRBV5-4 to TRBJ1-2; D perhaps matches TRBD1 (5 bases). The CDR3 consists of 15 residues. Per the germline V gene, CDR1 is SGHNT and CDR2 is YYREEE (reference sequence). Trimming left V 0 bases short and J 2 bases short, with 11 bases between. CDR3 DNA: TGTGCCAGCAGCTTGGGCAGGGCAAGAAACTATGGCTACACCTTC. Translation: CASSLGRARNYGYTF.

The chain is built from TRBV5-1 and TRBJ2-5; D not resolved. From germline, CDR1 is SGHRS and CDR2 YFSETQ. The V end was cut by 2 bases, the J end by 4 bases, with 18 bases between. The CDR3 loop spans 16 amino acids. The CDR3 reads CASSFAYPLGRETQYF. The CDR3 bases are TGCGCCAGCAGCTTCGCTTATCCCCTAGGTCGAGAGACCCAGTACTTC.

V usage is TRBV7-9 and J usage is TRBJ2-1; unclear D gene. V lost 0 bases, J lost 12 bases, and 9 bases lay in between. The CDR3 sequence is 12 residues long. Germline CDR1 SEHNR, CDR2 FQNEAQ (reference sequence). The CDR3 DNA reads TGTGCCAGCAGCTTAGCCGAGGCTGGGCAGTTCTTC. Protein sequence: CASSLAEAGQFF.

V usage is TRBV6-1 and J usage is TRBJ1-2; D is possibly TRBD1 (6 bases). In germline, CDR1 is MNHNS, CDR2 SASEGT. The V end lost 3 bases, the J end lost 4 bases, and 15 bases lay between the germline ends. The CDR3 is made up of 15 amino acids. This CDR3 reads CASSERSGAPYGYTF. The DNA for the CDR3 is TGTGCCAGCAGTGAGCGGTCAGGGGCACCCTATGGCTACACCTTC.

This clone was seen only once. This specimen includes other DNA sequences encoding the same CDR3. The chain links TRBV28 to TRBJ2-2; no clear D. The CDR3 is 11 residues long. V shed 6 bases and J shed 6 bases, with 5 bases lying between them. The germline V gene encodes CDR1 MDHEN and CDR2 SYDVKM. CDR3 protein: CASSPSGELFF. CDR3 coding DNA: TGTGCCAGCAGCCCCTCCGGGGAGCTGTTTTTT.

J is TRBJ2-1 and V is TRBV5-1; D is unresolved. This CDR3 has 17 residues. V lost 0 bases to trimming and J lost 0 bases, with 13 bases between them. Germline V CDR1 and CDR2: SGHRS, YFSETQ. The CDR3 sequence: CASSLAPLASSYNEQFF. CDR3 bases: TGCGCCAGCAGCTTGGCGCCACTTGCGAGCTCCTACAATGAGCAGTTCTTC.

The chain links TRBV7-8 to TRBJ1-2, with a weak D call TRBD1 (5 bases). The V gene lost 4 bases and the J gene lost 3 bases, with 12 bases spanning the gap. This CDR3 contains 14 residues. Germline CDR1 is SGHVS and CDR2 is FQNEAQ. In nucleotides, the CDR3 is TGTGCCAGCAGCTCAAGAAGGGGAGACTATGGCTACACCTTC. Its translation: CASSSRRGDYGYTF.

The table lists this clone with a count of one. Other nucleotide sequences from this sample produce the same CDR3. CDR3 sequence (DNA): TGTGCCAGTAGTCCAAGGACAGGAACCTACGAGCAGTACTTC. This encodes CASSPRTGTYEQYF. The gene calls are TRBV19 and TRBJ2-7, with TRBD1 identical over 7 bases. Per the germline V gene, CDR1 is LNHDA and CDR2 is SQIVND (reference sequence). The CDR3 contains 14 residues. Losses at the gene ends were 5 bases for V and 2 bases for J; bases not matched to a gene: 6. Together with reference TRBV19 and TRBJ2-7, the CDR3 gives the full variable domain: DGGITQSPKYLFRKEGQNVTLSCEQNLNHDAMYWYRQDPGQGLRLIYYSQIVNDFQKGDIAEGYSVSREKKESFPLTVTSAQKNPTAFYLCASSPRTGTYEQYFGPGTRLTVT.

The chain combines TRBV19 with TRBJ1-2; D is ambiguous. This CDR3 has 14 residues. CDR1 is LNHDA, CDR2 SQIVND, per germline (reference sequence). V lost 2 bases, J lost 7 bases, and 14 bases lay in between. For the CDR3, the DNA is TGTGCCAGTAGTATAACCCGCAAGGACGTTGGCTACACCTTC. Translation: CASSITRKDVGYTF.